This T cell receptor (beta chain) was recovered during a study of glioma-infiltrating T cells after dendritic cell vaccination. Profiling relied on immunoSEQ multiplex PCR, and the TCRdb table lists in-frame clones only, not all of them. The sample yields 20,000 to 30,000 clones, 85% to 90% seen once. In germline, CDR1 is MGHRA, CDR2 YSYEKL. V shed 3 bases, J shed 4 bases, and the junction held 5 bases outside the gene matches. The CDR3 totals 15 residues. This sample's time point: after dendritic cell vaccination, including at tumor progression/relapse. Patients had residual fresh-frozen tumor tissue and more than two years of survival data.

This sequence originates from a human donor with glioblastoma. Specimen: blood, collected after dendritic cell vaccination. The chain has TRBV4-1 and TRBJ2-5; 10 nucleotides line up with TRBD1. The CDR3 DNA reads TGCGCCAGCAGCCACGACAGGGGGCGCGGAGAGACCCAGTACTTC. Protein sequence: CASSHDRGRGETQYF.